This entry concerns a single TCR beta chain. CD45RO/CCR7/CD25/CD127/CD95/CD27 separated CD4+ naive, central memory, regulatory and stem cell-like memory cells by sorting. This sample is drawn from a study of beta chain features in type 1 diabetes. Expressed TCRB transcripts got sequenced, as all isolated RNA was reverse transcribed. Measured with immunoSEQ multiplex PCR; TCRdb has only the in-frame clones, and not every one. The sample gives 970,000 or so clones, roughly a sixth of which show up once; around 0.02% is in the top ten. CDR1 and CDR2 (germline): SQVTM, ANQGSEA. The CDR3 totals 14 residues. V lost 6 bases and J lost 0; bases outside the gene matches: 4.

What was sequenced was naive CD4+ T cells from blood. The receptor was isolated from a woman between 18 and 29 years old in good health. V usage is TRBV29-1 and J usage is TRBJ2-1, with 8 bases lining up with TRBD1. The CDR3 region has the DNA TGCAGCGTCGCAGGGGGCGACTCCTACAATGAGCAGTTCTTC. Translating gives CSVAGGDSYNEQFF.